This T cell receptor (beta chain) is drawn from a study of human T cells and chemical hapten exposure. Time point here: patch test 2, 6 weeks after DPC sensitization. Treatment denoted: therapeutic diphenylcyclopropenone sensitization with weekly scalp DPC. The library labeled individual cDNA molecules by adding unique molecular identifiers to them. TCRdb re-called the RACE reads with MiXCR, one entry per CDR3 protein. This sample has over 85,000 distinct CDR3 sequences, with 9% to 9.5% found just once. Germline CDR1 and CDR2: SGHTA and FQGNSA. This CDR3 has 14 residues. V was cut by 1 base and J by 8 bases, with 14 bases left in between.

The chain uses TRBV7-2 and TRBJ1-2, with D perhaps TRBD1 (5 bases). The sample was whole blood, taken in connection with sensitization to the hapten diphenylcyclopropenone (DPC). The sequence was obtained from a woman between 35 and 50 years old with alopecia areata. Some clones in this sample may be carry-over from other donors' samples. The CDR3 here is CASSLVGRPTGYTF. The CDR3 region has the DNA TGTGCCAGCAGCTTAGTGGGACGGCCCACAGGCTACACCTTC.